This T cell receptor beta chain was recovered during a study of OX40 agonist ivuxolimab in advanced cancers. In the study overall: Ivuxolimab was a fully human IgG2 agonistic monoclonal antibody targeting the costimulatory receptor OX40 (CD134). The dose-escalation cohort was about 86% male with a mean age of about 58 years, ranging from roughly 23 to 79. Peripheral TCRbeta sequencing aimed to test whether ivuxolimab altered TCR sequence diversity and caused clonal T-cell expansion. Prior anti-PD-1, anti-PD-L1 or anti-CTLA-4 therapy was permitted, and approximately 41% of dose-escalation patients had received checkpoint inhibitors. Intravenous ivuxolimab was administered to patients every 2 weeks at six dose levels: 0.01, 0.1, 0.3, 1.5, 3 and 10 mg/kg. The monotherapy dose-escalation portion (N = 52 patients) of the phase I ivuxolimab trial is reported in the paper. Three dose-escalation patients achieved partial responses, one with hepatocellular carcinoma and two with cutaneous melanoma. Of the approximately 50 dose-escalation patients, hepatocellular carcinoma was present in approximately 20, melanoma in some 15, renal cell carcinoma in 9 and head and neck cancer in 9.

CDR1 and CDR2, per the germline V gene (reference sequence), are MNHEY and SMNVEV. V is reduced by 6 bases and J by 6 bases, leaving a spacing of 11 bases between them. The CDR3, from cysteine to phenylalanine, totals 13 residues. Only CDR3 DNA remains: 39 bases, in frame from the first base. Broad study findings and their caveats: In the 0.1-3.0 mg/kg groups, partial responders were among the patients with the lowest normalized peripheral clonal expansion, particularly in CD8+ T cells. At doses from 0.1 to 3.0 mg/kg, clonal expansion was seen in both CD4+ and CD8+ blood T cells between baseline and week 6. The antigen specificity of the peripheral T cells that underwent clonal expansion was not determined. On average, CD8+ T cells showed more expanded clones than CD4+ T cells after ivuxolimab. Low levels of normalized T-cell clonal expansion were also seen in some nonresponding patients.

Note on this clone: Its binding antigen is unknown. It has no much larger one-base neighbor in the sample; base qualities were not kept.

Genomic DNA was isolated from the sorted cells so that the TCRbeta CDR3 region could be sequenced. The immunoSEQ Assay was used to sequence the TCRbeta CDR3 regions. The clones in this table, taken by TCRdb from immuneACCESS, are in-frame only. Not every clone is retained; where verified, under half of the shortfall comes from an unresolved V gene, and the cause of the rest is unknown. The sample table holds some 30,000 clones, of which roughly 74% were seen once. The top ten constitute 9.5% to 15% of the sample. The trial excluded patients who had a history of autoimmune disease or who were on systemic immunosuppression. In every dose cohort, peripheral blood was drawn for TCR sequencing at baseline, cycle 4 day 1, and cycle 7 day 1. Samples were obtained from an open-label, multicenter, first-in-human phase I dose-escalation trial of ivuxolimab. The trial enrolled adults with locally advanced or metastatic head and neck squamous cell, hepatocellular, melanoma or renal cell carcinoma. CD4+ and CD8+ T cells were sorted separately from peripheral blood before TCR sequencing.

Sequences were derived from CD4+ or CD8+ T cells sorted from blood, sampled in a trial of the OX40 agonist ivuxolimab. The origin of this receptor is an adult with an advanced solid tumor such as melanoma, head and neck, liver or kidney cancer. The chain joins TRBV27 to TRBJ2-2; TRBD2 might be the D gene, on 5 matching bases. The CDR3 reads CASRYGVAGELFF. The nucleotides are TGTGCCAGCAGATACGGGGTAGCCGGGGAGCTGTTTTTT.